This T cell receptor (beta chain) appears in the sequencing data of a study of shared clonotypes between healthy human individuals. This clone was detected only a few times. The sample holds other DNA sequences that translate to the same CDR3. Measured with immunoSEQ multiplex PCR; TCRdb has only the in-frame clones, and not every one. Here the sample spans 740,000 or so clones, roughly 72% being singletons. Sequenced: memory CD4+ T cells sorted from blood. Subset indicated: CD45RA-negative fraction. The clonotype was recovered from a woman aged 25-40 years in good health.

This CDR3 reads CATSREKQNTDTQYF. In nucleotides, the CDR3 is TGTGCCACCAGCAGAGAAAAACAGAACACAGATACGCAGTATTTT. The chain carries TRBV15 and TRBJ2-3; D gene ambiguous. Per the germline V gene, CDR1 is LNHNV and CDR2 is YYDKDF (reference sequence). The CDR3 has 15 amino acids. V lost 0 bases and J lost 2, with 9 bases in between.